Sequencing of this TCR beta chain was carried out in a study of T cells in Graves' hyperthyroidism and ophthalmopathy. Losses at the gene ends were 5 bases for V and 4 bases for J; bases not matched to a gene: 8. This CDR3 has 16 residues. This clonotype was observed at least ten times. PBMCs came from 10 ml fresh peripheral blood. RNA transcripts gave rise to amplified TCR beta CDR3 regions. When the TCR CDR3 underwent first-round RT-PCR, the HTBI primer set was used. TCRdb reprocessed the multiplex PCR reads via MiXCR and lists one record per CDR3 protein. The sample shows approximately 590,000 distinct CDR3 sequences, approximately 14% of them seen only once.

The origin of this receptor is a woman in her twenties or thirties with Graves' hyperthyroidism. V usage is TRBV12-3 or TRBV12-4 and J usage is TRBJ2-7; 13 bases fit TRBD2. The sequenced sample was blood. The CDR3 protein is CASSQGLAGRYYEQYF. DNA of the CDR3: TGTGCCAGCAGTCAGGGACTAGCGGGACGATATTACGAGCAGTACTTC.